A selection of T cell receptor beta chains follows, all from one sample in a study of cytomegalovirus exposure and HLA in healthy donors. Assay used: immunoSEQ multiplex PCR; TCRdb lists only in-frame clones, some missing. Among some 130,000 clones, approximately 80% were seen once, and the ten largest hold over 1.5%. Material: PBMCs. These receptors originate from a woman in her thirties or forties in good health and CMV-seronegative. Each CDR3 is given without its conserved first and last residue. Not every row has a clone size; where given, it reads once, few, many or a size class.

v_call	clone_size	j_call	cdr3_aa
TRBV11-3	once	TRBJ2-1	ASSLDVGGGNNEQF
TRBV28	.	TRBJ2-4	ASSLAGIYIQY
TRBV18	.	TRBJ1-1	ASSPTRQDTEAF
TRBV7-9	.	TRBJ2-2	ASSLVAGYDGELF
TRBV5-8	few	TRBJ2-7	ASSRNRDWSYEQY
TRBV29-1	.	TRBJ2-7	SVGESVYEQY
TRBV2	.	TRBJ2-2	ASSGQGEGELF
TRBV4-2	.	TRBJ2-6	ASRWTSGRASGANGLT
TRBV6-5	few	TRBJ1-1	ATYSTGNTEAF
TRBV28	.	TRBJ1-1	AGAGSNRGEAF
TRBV4-2	.	TRBJ1-4	ASSQEPAVNEKLF
TRBV7-8	.	TRBJ2-1	ASSLPRAGGLRNEQF
TRBV5-1	once	TRBJ2-7	ASSLDPGQGYEQY
TRBV6-5	.	TRBJ2-1	ASRTLTAYNEQF
TRBV27	once	TRBJ2-6	ASGTGVLGLNSGANGLT
TRBV28	.	TRBJ1-2	ASRQDPYGYT
TRBV7-9	few	TRBJ2-7	ASSHWDRGVEQY
TRBV5-1	.	TRBJ2-1	ASSVTNMHEQF
TRBV28	.	TRBJ2-1	ASSYPRLAGDYNEQF
TRBV7-2	.	TRBJ1-5	ASSFGQGGSQPQH
TRBV5-1	.	TRBJ1-3	ASSLWENSGNTIY
TRBV7-3	.	TRBJ2-1	ASSPTSGSYNEQF
TRBV5-6	.	TRBJ2-1	ASSSHRVTYNEQF
TRBV5-1	once	TRBJ2-1	ASSPEDRTYNEQF
TRBV29-1	.	TRBJ2-3	SGTGGGGTQY
TRBV28	.	TRBJ2-6	ASSPDSSGANGLT
TRBV6-5	.	TRBJ1-1	ASSPTGAGAF
TRBV28	.	TRBJ1-2	ASSFFGGNYGYT
TRBV14	.	TRBJ2-2	ASSHRTGVNTGELF
TRBV5-4	once	TRBJ2-7	ASSLDGYEQY
TRBV10-3	.	TRBJ1-4	AISEEGRGNEKLF
TRBV30	once	TRBJ1-2	AWSSLANYGYT
TRBV5-1	.	TRBJ2-3	ASSRGTSGGAGTDTQY
TRBV27	.	TRBJ2-2	ASRLAGGTGELF
TRBV27	.	TRBJ2-3	ASGIPGLATDTQY
TRBV19	.	TRBJ1-2	ASKARGFPNYGYT
TRBV28	.	TRBJ1-2	ASKATGLYGYT
TRBV6-6	.	TRBJ2-7	ASSPGTSGSKEQY
TRBV6-5	few	TRBJ2-7	ASSQSWGGSYEQY
TRBV27	.	TRBJ1-6	ASSLGGGVNSPLH
TRBV19	.	TRBJ2-5	ASSIGQGGETQY
TRBV28	.	TRBJ2-2	ASSLPRSGGELF
TRBV5-5	.	TRBJ1-2	ASSFGGGSGYT
TRBV6-5	.	TRBJ2-7	ASSGTNRNEQY
TRBV21-1	.	TRBJ2-5	ASNHPGQGKETQY
TRBV28	few	TRBJ1-4	ASSIVRTGRNLKGKLF
TRBV6-5	once	TRBJ2-3	ASSYSIFKAAGGWN
TRBV29-1	.	TRBJ2-5	SVGRTSGGETQY
TRBV4-1	.	TRBJ1-1	ASSQAIIAGDTEAF
TRBV19	.	TRBJ2-7	ASMGLAGESYEQY
TRBV6-1	once	TRBJ2-3	ASSEWAEGADTQY
TRBV5-6	.	TRBJ2-2	ASRPGLAGAGELF
TRBV27	few	TRBJ2-5	ASGQGRETQY
TRBV4-2	.	TRBJ2-3	ASSQVPLTSGDTDTQY